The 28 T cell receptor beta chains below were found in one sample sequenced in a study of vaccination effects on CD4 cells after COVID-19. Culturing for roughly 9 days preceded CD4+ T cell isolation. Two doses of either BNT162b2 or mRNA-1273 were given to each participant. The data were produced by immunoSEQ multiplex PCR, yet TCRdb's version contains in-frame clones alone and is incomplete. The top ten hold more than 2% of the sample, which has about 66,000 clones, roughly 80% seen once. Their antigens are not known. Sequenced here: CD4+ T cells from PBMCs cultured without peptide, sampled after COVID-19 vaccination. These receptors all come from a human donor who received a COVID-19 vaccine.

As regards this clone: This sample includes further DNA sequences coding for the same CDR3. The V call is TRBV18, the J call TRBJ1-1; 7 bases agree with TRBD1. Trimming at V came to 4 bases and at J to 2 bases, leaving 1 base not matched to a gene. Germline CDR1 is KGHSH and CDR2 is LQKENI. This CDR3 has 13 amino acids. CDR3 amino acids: CASSRQGNTEAFF. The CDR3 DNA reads TGTGCCAGCTCACGACAGGGTAACACTGAAGCTTTCTTT.

The CDR3 loop reads CASSLQVATGELFF. The CDR3 DNA sequence: TGTGCCAGCAGCTTACAGGTCGCCACCGGGGAGCTGTTTTTT. V is TRBV7-2 and J is TRBJ2-2; no reliable D call. V lost 2 bases, J lost 4 bases, and 8 bases lay in between. The CDR3 length is 14 residues. The germline CDR1 and CDR2 sequences are SGHTA and FQGNSA.

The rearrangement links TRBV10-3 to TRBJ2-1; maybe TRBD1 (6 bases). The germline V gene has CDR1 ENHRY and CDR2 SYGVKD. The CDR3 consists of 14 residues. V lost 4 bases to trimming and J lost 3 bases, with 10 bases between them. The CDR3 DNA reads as TGTGCCATCAGTGTAACAGGGCGCTACAATGAGCAGTTCTTC. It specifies CAISVTGRYNEQFF.

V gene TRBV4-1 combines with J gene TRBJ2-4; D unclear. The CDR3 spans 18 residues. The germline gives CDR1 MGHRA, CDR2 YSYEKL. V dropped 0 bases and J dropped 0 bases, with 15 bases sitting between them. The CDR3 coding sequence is TGCGCCAGCAGCCAAGATAGGTCAGAGCTACTAGCCAAAAACATTCAGTACTTC. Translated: CASSQDRSELLAKNIQYF.

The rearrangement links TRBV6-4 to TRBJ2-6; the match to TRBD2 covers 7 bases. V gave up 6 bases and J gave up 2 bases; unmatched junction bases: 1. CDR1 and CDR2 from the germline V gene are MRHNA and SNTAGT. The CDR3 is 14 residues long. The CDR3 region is CASRGGAGANVLTF. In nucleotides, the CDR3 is TGTGCCAGCAGGGGAGGGGCTGGGGCCAACGTCCTGACTTTC.

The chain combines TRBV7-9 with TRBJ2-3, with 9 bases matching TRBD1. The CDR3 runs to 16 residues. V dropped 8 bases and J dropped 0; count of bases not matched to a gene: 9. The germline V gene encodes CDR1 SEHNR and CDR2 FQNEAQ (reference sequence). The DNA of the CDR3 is TGTGCCAGCGCCCCGGGACAGGGCTTTAGCACAGATACGCAGTATTTT. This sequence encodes CASAPGQGFSTDTQYF.

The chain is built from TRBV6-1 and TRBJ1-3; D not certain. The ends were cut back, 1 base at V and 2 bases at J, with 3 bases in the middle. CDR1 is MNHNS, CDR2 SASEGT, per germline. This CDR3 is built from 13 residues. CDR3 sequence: CASSEVPGNTIYF. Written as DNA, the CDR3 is TGTGCCAGCAGTGAAGTGCCTGGAAACACCATATATTTT.

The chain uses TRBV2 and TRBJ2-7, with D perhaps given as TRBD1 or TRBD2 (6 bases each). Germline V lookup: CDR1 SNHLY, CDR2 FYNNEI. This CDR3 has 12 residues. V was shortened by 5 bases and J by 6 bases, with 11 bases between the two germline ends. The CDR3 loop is CASSKQGGEQYV. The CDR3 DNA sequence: TGTGCCAGCAGTAAACAGGGAGGCGAGCAGTACGTC.

CDR3 protein: CASTLIDRGNTGELFF. Here the CDR3 DNA reads TGCGCCAGCACCTTAATCGACAGGGGTAACACCGGGGAGCTGTTTTTT. The rearrangement uses TRBV4-1 and TRBJ2-2, with 8 nucleotides matching TRBD1. The CDR3 has 16 amino acids. The germline V gene has CDR1 MGHRA and CDR2 YSYEKL. After removal of 7 bases from V and 2 bases from J, the junction contained 9 bases not matched to a gene.

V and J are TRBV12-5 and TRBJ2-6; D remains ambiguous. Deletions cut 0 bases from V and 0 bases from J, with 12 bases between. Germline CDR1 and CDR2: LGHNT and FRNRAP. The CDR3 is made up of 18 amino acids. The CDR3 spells CASGLVPDGRSGANVLTF. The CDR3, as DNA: TGTGCTAGTGGTTTGGTCCCGGACGGCCGCTCTGGGGCCAACGTCCTGACTTTC.

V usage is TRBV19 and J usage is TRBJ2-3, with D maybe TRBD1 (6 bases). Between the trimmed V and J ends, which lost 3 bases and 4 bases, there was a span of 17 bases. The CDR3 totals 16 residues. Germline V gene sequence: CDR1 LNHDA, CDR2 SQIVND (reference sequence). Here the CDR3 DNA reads TGTGCCAGTAGTATCGAATTGAACAGGGCCCCAGATACGCAGTATTTT. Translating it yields CASSIELNRAPDTQYF.

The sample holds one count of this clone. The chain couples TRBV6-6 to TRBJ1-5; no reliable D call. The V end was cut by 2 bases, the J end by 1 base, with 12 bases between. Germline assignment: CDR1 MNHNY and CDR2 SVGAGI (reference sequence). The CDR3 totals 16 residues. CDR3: CASSYGRVESNQPQHF. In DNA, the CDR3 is TGTGCCAGCAGTTACGGTAGGGTGGAAAGCAATCAGCCCCAGCATTTT.

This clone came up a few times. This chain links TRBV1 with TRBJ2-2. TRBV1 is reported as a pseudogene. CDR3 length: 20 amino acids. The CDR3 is CTSSQDRDRTGPANTGELFF. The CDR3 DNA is TGCACCAGCAGCCAAGATCGGGACCGGACGGGACCGGCAAACACCGGGGAGCTGTTTTTT.

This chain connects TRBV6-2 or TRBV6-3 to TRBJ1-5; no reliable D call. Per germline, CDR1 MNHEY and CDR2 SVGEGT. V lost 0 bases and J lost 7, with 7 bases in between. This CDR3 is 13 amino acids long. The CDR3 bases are TGTGCCAGCAGTTACTCGTTACTGCAGCCCCAGCATTTT. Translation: CASSYSLLQPQHF.

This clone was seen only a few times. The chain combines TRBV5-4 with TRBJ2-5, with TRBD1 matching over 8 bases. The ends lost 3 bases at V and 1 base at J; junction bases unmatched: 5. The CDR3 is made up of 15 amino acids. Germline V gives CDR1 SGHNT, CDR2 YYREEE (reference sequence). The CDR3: CASSSPGQGQETQYF. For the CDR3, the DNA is TGTGCCAGCAGCTCACCTGGACAGGGCCAAGAGACCCAGTACTTC.

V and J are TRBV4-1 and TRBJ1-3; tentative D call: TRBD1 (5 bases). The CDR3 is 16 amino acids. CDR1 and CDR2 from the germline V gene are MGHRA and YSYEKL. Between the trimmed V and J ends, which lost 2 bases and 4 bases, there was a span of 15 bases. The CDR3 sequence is CASSQPTREKGNTIYF. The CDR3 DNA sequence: TGCGCCAGCAGCCAACCGACCAGGGAAAAAGGAAACACCATATATTTT.

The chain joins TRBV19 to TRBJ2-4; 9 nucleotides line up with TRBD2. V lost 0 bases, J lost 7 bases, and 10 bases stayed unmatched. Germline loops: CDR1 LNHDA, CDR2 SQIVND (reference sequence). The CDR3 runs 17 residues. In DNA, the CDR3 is TGTGCCAGTAGTATAGAGCGGGGGGGCAACACTGCCAACATTCAGTACTTC. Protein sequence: CASSIERGGNTANIQYF.

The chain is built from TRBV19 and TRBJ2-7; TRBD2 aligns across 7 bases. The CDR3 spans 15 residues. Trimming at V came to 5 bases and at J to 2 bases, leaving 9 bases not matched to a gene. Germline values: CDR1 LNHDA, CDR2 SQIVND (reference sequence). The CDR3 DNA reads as TGTGCCAGTAGTTCCTGCTGGGACTATGCCTACGAGCAGTACGTC. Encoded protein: CASSSCWDYAYEQYV.

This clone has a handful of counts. The CDR3, as DNA: TGTGCCAGCAGTTACTGGCAGGGGACGAGCAATCAGCCCCAGCATTTT. It specifies CASSYWQGTSNQPQHF. The chain carries TRBV6-6 and TRBJ1-5, with D possibly matching TRBD1 (6 bases). Germline V lookup: CDR1 MNHNY, CDR2 SVGAGI (reference sequence). This CDR3 has 16 amino acids. V was pared by 1 base and J by 1 base, with 11 bases between.

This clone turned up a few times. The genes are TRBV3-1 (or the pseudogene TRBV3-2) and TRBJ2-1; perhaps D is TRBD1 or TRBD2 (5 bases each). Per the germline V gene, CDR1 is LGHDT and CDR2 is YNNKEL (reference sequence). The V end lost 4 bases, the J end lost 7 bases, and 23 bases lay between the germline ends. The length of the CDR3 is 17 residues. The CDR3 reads CASSPRVGTGQYNEQFF. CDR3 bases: TGTGCCAGCAGCCCCCGTGTCGGGACGGGGCAGTATAATGAGCAGTTCTTC.

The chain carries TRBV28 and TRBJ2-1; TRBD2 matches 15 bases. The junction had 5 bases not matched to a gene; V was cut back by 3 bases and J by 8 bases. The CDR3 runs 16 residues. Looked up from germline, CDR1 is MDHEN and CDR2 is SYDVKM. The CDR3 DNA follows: TGTGCCAGCAGTTTGCCCGGACTAGCGGGGGGGCATGAGCAGTTCTTC. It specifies CASSLPGLAGGHEQFF.

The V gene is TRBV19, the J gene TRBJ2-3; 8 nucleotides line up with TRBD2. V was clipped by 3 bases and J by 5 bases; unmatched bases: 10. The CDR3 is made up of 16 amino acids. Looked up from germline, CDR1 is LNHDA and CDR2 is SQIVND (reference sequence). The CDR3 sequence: CASSITNGGVEDTQYF. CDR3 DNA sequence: TGTGCCAGTAGTATCACCAACGGGGGGGTGGAAGATACGCAGTATTTT.

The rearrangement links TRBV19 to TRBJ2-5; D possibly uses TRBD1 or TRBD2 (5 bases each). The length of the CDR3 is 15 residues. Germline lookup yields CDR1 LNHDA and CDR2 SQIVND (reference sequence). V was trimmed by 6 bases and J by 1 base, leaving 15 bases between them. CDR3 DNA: TGTGCCAGTAGCAAAGCGGACATAATCCAAGAGACCCAGTACTTC. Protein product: CASSKADIIQETQYF.

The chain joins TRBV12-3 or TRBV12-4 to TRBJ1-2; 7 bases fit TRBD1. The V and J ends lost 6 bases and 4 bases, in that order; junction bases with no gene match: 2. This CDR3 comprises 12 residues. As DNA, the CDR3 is TGTGCCAGCAGGAGACAGGGCTATGGCTACACCTTC. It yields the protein CASRRQGYGYTF.

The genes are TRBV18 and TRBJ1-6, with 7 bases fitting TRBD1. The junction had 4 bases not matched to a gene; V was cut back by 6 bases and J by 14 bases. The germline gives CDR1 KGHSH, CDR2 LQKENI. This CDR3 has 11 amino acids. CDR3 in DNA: TGTGCCAGCTCTCAGGGGGTTTCCCTCCACTTT. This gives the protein CASSQGVSLHF.

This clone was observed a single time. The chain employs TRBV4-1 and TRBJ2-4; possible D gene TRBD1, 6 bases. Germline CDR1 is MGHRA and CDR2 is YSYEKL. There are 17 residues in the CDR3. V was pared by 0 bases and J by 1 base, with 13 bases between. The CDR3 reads CASSQEWAGAAKNIQYF. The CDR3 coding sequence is TGCGCCAGCAGCCAAGAGTGGGCAGGGGCGGCCAAAAACATTCAGTACTTC.

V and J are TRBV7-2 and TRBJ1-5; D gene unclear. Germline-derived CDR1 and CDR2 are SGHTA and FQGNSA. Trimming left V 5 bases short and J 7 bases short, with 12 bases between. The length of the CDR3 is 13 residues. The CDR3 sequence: CASSPQYAQPQHF. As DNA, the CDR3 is TGTGCCAGCAGCCCCCAATATGCCCAGCCCCAGCATTTT.

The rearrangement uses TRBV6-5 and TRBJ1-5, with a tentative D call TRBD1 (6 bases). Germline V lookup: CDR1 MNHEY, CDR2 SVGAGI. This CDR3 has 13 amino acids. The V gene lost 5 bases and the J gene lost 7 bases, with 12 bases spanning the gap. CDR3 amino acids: CASSTQGKQPQHF. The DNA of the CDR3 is TGTGCCAGCAGTACGCAGGGGAAACAGCCCCAGCATTTT.